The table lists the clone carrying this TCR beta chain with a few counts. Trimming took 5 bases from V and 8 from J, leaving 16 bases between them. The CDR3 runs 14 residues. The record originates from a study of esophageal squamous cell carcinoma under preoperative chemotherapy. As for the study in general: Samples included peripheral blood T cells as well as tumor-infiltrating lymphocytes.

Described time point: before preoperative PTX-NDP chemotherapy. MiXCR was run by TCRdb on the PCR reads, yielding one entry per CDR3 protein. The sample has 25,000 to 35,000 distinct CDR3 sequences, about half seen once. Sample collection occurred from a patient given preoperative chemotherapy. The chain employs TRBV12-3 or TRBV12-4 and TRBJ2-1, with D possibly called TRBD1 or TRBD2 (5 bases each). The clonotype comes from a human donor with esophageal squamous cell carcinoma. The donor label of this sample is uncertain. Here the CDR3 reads CASSPGTRRHEQFF. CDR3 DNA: TGTGCCAGCAGTCCCGGGACCAGGAGACATGAGCAGTTCTTC.